This entry concerns a single TCR beta chain. Antigen unknown. V lost 5 bases and J lost 4; bases outside the gene matches: 7. Germline CDR1 is SGHVS and CDR2 is FQNEAQ. The CDR3 totals 14 residues. This specimen belongs to a study of blood T cells in healthy people across ages. Findings and limits, study-wide: It was the long-lived donors that had more naive CD4+ cells and higher diversity than aged donors. A roughly linear fall in TCR beta diversity per million T cells was seen with increasing age.

Isolating PBMCs gave at least 6 million of these cells per sample. For the second PCR, which ran for about 7 to 11 cycles, a sample-barcoded 5' primer and a J-beta primer mix were used. Per sample, CDR3-containing paired-end reads numbered at least 2.5 million. TCRdb reprocessed the 5' RACE reads via MiXCR and lists one record per CDR3 protein. The sample has about 810,000 distinct CDR3 sequences, under 40% seen once. The chain recombines TRBV7-8 with TRBJ2-5; TRBD1 aligns across 7 bases. Sequenced material: blood. This TCR derives from a man aged 18 to 29 in good health. As DNA, the CDR3 is TGTGCCAGCAGCCGAACAGGGGTCGCAGAGACCCAGTACTTC. It yields the protein CASSRTGVAETQYF.